Given below is one T cell receptor beta chain in context. Its antigen is not yet known. No base qualities exist here, and no much larger clone lies one base off it. These data originate in a study of cytomegalovirus exposure and HLA in healthy donors (dated by TCRdb to 2015 to 2018). Describing the broader study: An earlier analysis of approximately 600 of the donors reported approximately 290 Gb of sequence data and around 120 million unique TCR beta sequences from about 179 million T cells. An early release that covered fewer than 750 HLA-typed donors contained about 300 gigabases of sequencing data and 80 million or so unique TCR sequences. The genetic ancestry cluster associated with self-reported Caucasian donors included over 65% of the roughly 400 genotyped donors. The study aimed to test whether cataloging public T cell receptors could reveal signatures of past pathogen exposure. The T cell repertoires of 666 subjects were profiled by immunosequencing and related to cytomegalovirus serostatus. Besides the first cohort of around 700 subjects, a separate validation cohort made up of over a hundred different subjects was used. To predict cytomegalovirus infection status, the study combined high-throughput TCR immunosequencing, statistical association of individual TCRs with disease status, and machine learning. A later analysis re-analyzed previously published TCR beta repertoires from hundreds of donors and added high-resolution HLA genotyping to study TCR occurrence patterns. Rather than using new phenotypic data, the later analysis identified candidate immune exposures from TCR beta sequences and from how often those sequences occurred across donors. In an earlier analysis of over 550 of the donors, high-throughput TCR beta sequencing was used to judge whether each TCR beta V gene segment behaved as functional or pseudogenic. Donor age, sex, ethnicity and CMV serostatus were collected together with the repertoire data. Genome-wide SNP genotypes for about 55% of the 666 donors were used in a later genetic analysis, which treated that subset as a discovery cohort. All discovery cohort repertoires had been generated using a single sequencing platform. Class I and class II HLA loci were covered by the typing at four-digit resolution. Typing coverage varied by locus: roughly 629-640 donors for A, B, C, DRB1 and DQB1; roughly 500 for DQA1; about 600 for DPA1; roughly 450 for DPB1. Because of strong linkage in the cohort, roughly five DR-DQ haplotypes were treated as single units for association and clustering. Among several hundred genotyped donors of the cohort, an average of approximately 240,000 unique TCR beta nucleotide sequences was sequenced per donor, of which about 18% were non-productive.

From cysteine to phenylalanine, the CDR3 is 14 amino acids long. The CDR3 DNA has 42 bases and is translated from base 1. Trimming takes 1 base from V and 2 bases from J, and the germline ends sit 9 bases apart. The germline V gene encodes CDR1 SGHVS and CDR2 FNYEAQ. The cohort comprised 710 or so healthy bone marrow donors. Cohort members were all nominally healthy when sampled, although unrecorded immune exposures were likely present. Of the 670 or so cohort members, about 280 had positive CMV serostatus and just over 350 had negative CMV serostatus, and CMV serostatus was not recorded for the donor. A peripheral blood sample was provided by each donor, and peripheral blood mononuclear cells were used for TCR beta sequencing. Genomic DNA extraction from the blood cell samples was performed with the Qiagen DNeasy Blood Extraction Kit. Libraries were built with the immunoSEQ multiplex PCR assay. For the multiplex PCR, a mixture combining 60 forward primers for TCR Vbeta segments and 13 reverse primers for TCR Jbeta segments was used. Amplification of the CDR3 region of rearranged TCR beta genes was performed with a multiplex PCR assay on genomic DNA. Amplified TCR beta libraries were sequenced as 87-base-pair reads on the Illumina HiSeq System. As for the authors' bioinformatics: In a later analysis, roughly 80 million unique TCR beta chains were counted across the 500 to 850 repertoires, and approximately 11 million of these chains were shared by at least two donors. A nearest-neighbor algorithm error-corrected the raw reads and collapsed the reads into unique sequences, merging closely related sequences to remove PCR and sequencing errors. Alignment of CDR3 sequences to IMGT reference sequences was used to assign V, D and J gene segments. For a sequence to be retained, at least a six-nucleotide match to both a V gene segment and a J gene segment was required. A rearrangement was called productive if the CDR3 had no stop codons and remained in frame with V and J, and every other rearrangement was called non-productive. CDR3 was defined by IMGT convention, running from the second conserved V-encoded cysteine to the conserved J-encoded phenylalanine. In an earlier analysis of around 540 of the donors, sequences lacking an unambiguous match to a single V gene segment were excluded. In an earlier analysis of a few hundred of the donors, V segments were called functional above 56.7% productive rearrangements and were called segregating when the between-donor standard deviation exceeded 5%. A statistical classification framework was built to diagnose cytomegalovirus status from the catalog of TCR beta chain sequences. A later analysis assigned V and J genes by comparing TCR nucleotide sequences with IMGT/GENE-DB human TR gene sequences. A later analysis assigned CDR3 sequences and most-parsimonious VDJ recombination scenarios with the TCRdist pipeline. In a later analysis, each TCR beta chain was defined by its CDR3 amino acid sequence together with its V-gene family, and reads lacking a unique V-gene family were excluded. A later analysis removed 450 to 600 highly shared, low-generation-probability nucleotide sequences to deal with suspected cross-contamination and a sequencing artifact. In a later analysis, a clonal expansion index was calculated for each public chain from normalized within-repertoire ranks of inferred template counts. In a later analysis, generation probabilities were computed using a VDJ recombination model fitted to out-of-frame rearrangements, and the results were checked against IGoR. Hypergeometric tests were used in a later analysis to score TCR-TCR, TCR-HLA and TCR-CMV co-occurrence, with a repertoire-size bias correction applied to the TCR pairs. A later analysis estimated false discovery rates by permuting HLA or CMV assignments 20 times. In a later analysis, co-occurring TCRs were grouped using DBSCAN, with TCRdist sequence similarity added in when clustering inside HLA-allele-positive subsets. Co-occurrence clustering excluded repertoires with fewer than 30,000 or more than 120,000 public chains, plus five with anomalous nucleotide sharing. TCRdb retrieved this table from immuneACCESS and kept in-frame rearrangements only. Not all clones are present; in checked studies, unresolved V genes account for under half, and no reason is known for the remainder. V, J and clone size are taken as reported in that table, and D and trimming were inferred from the DNA itself. In all, the sample holds about 150,000 clones, and around 79% of those were seen once. In total, the top ten clones hold 3.5% of the sample.

Study-wide conclusions, independent of this receptor: HLA typing was unavailable for some donors at each locus, so association tests used only the typed subset. In a later analysis, HLA-associated TCR beta chains showed more clonal expansion and lower generation probabilities than non-associated chains that were equally common. Some IMGT-functional V segments, including TRBV6-2 and TRBV6-3, could not be distinguished by the 87-base-pair reads and were therefore excluded. A further reported finding was that TCR beta sequences accurately predicted the HLA-A and HLA-B alleles for most subjects in the first cohort. Broadly in line with IMGT annotations, most TCR beta V segments showed up in productive rearrangements about 90% or about 30% of the time in an earlier analysis of 587 of the donors. CMV serostatus was the only immune exposure information available for the cohort. A later analysis reported that several top co-occurrence clusters appeared linked to parvovirus B19, influenza, CMV and Epstein-Barr virus. A later analysis associated about 16,000 TCR beta sequences with specific HLA alleles at a false discovery rate of 0.05. In this cohort, only TCR beta chains were sequenced, and detectable features were limited by the absence of alpha or paired-chain data. In a later analysis, TCR association rates were found to vary across HLA loci, with the most associated TCRs seen for DRB1 alleles and the fewest for HLA-C alleles. In a later genetic analysis, a missense DCLRE1C variant was associated with V-gene and J-gene trimming of TCR beta chains, and the association was replicated in an independent cohort. Because counts were too low, roughly 17 rarely observed V segments, including chromosome 9 orphons, were left out of the earlier analysis of 587 of the donors. A few of the identified cytomegalovirus-associated TCR beta chains were confirmed in vitro to be specific for cytomegalovirus antigens. The study listed 150 to 200 TCR beta chains as associated with cytomegalovirus. The classifier was reported to diagnose cytomegalovirus status with high specificity and sensitivity in both the original and validation cohorts. Assigning TCR associations to individual alleles was difficult when HLA alleles, especially DR and DQ, strongly co-occurred. Correlated functional status among segregating V segments might reflect linkage disequilibrium, but an unknown experimental factor could not be ruled out. A cluster of highly shared sequence variants was judged likely to be a technical artifact of the sequencing pipeline. The authors suggested that the approach could potentially be extended to other disease states and immunological phenotypes. Across donors, most TCR sequences were observed very rarely, whereas some public TCRs were present in many individuals. Sequencing depth was assumed to be roughly uniform across donors in the presence/absence analyses, though that assumption may not hold. According to a later analysis, most CMV-associated TCR beta chains appeared to be HLA-restricted, and the HLA associations seemed to be driven largely by CMV exposure. A later genetic analysis reported fewer N-insertions in productive TCRs among donors in an Asian-associated ancestry cluster than the roughly 700-donor mean.

Recombination joined TRBV7-6 with TRBJ2-7; the D gene cannot be resolved reliably. The sequence was collected from a human donor in good health. Sequenced: PBMCs. The CDR3 loop reads CASSLEGATYEQYF. The DNA reads TGTGCCAGCAGCTTAGAAGGAGCTACCTACGAGCAGTACTTC. Full variable domain (CDR3 extended with the reference TRBV7-6 and TRBJ2-7 proteins): GAGVSQSPRYKVTKRGQDVALRCDPISGHVSLYWYRQALGQGPEFLTYFNYEAQQDKSGLPNDRFSAERPEGSISTLTIQRTEQRDSAMYRCASSLEGATYEQYFGPGTRLTVT.